This TCR beta chain was sequenced for a study of shared clonotypes between healthy human individuals (dated by TCRdb to between 2020 and 2021). About the investigation overall: Two women and three men aged 18 to 49 years were included in the cohort. Blood TCR repertoires of roughly 5 healthy adults were deeply sequenced to estimate repertoire size and the extent of clonotype sharing between individuals. To increase sequencing depth and limit assay-specific biases, different laboratories used diverse techniques to prepare libraries and sequence TCR repertoires. For each donor, CD4 naive and CD4 memory were each run on three plates, CD8 naive on two plates, and CD8 memory on one plate. Per donor, leukapheresis produced somewhere between about 0.85 and 8.9 billion PBMCs.

Using the deep immunoSEQ assay, multiplex PCR amplified TCR CDR3 regions from genomic DNA. Genomic DNA extracted from each cell subset was distributed evenly over all wells of several immunoSEQ 96-well plates, and each plate served as one replicate. For sorted subsets, about 220 ng of genomic DNA, equivalent to roughly 30,000 T cell genomes, went into each replicate PCR. Purified libraries were quantified with a Qubit 3.0 fluorometer, sized on a Bioanalyzer 2100, and re-quantified with the KAPA Library Quantification kit. Every immunoSEQ 96-well plate was sequenced on a separate single-read 150-cycle Illumina NextSeq 550 flow cell. In the paper's pipeline: The immunoSEQ output contained only junctional sequences without quality scores, so filtering could not match that applied to full-length reads. Sequences were annotated with PyIR, a Python wrapper for IgBLAST v1.9, and V/J genes and CDR3 were assigned using IMGT germline references. Reads were removed for weak V/J assignments (E-value above 1e-6), missing CDR3, stop codons, out-of-frame junctions, or ambiguous translated residues. A V3J clonotype was defined by an identical inferred V gene, J gene, and CDR3 amino acid sequence. Percentage overlap between repertoires was computed as shared unique clonotypes divided by the size of the smaller repertoire. RTK rarefaction, the Chao1 estimator, and Recon v2.1 estimates of unobserved clonotypes were used to assess repertoire richness. For all TCRbeta clonotypes obtained by the gDNA method from a handful of donors, generation probabilities were computed with OLGA. TCRdb carries this immuneACCESS record with in-frame sequences only. Its versions omit some clonotypes, under half of them owing to an unresolved V gene in the studies checked, with the rest unexplained. V, J and clone size are those of that table, while D and trimming were read from the DNA. The sample yields around 1.9 million clones; 90% to 95% were counted once. Of the sample, 1.5% to 2% falls within the top ten clones.

For the CD8 naive samples, CD45RO-negative cells were positively selected for CCR7, yielding a CD45RA+CCR7+ population from which TemRA cells were excluded. The donors were healthy, HIV-negative adults who had no recently reported acute infections or vaccinations. Every donor was a Caucasian adult residing in Nashville, Tennessee, USA. After blood collection by leukapheresis, PBMCs were isolated using Ficoll-Histopaque density gradient centrifugation and then cryopreserved in the vapor phase of liquid nitrogen. Analytical flow cytometry was used to check the purity and quantity of every magnetically sorted T cell population. Genomic DNA was isolated from every sorted fraction and measured by UV absorbance on a Nanodrop 2000c. From V the trimming removes 5 bases and from J it removes 4 bases, while the gene matches leave 10 bases of the junction unaccounted for. From the germline V gene, CDR1 is MNHNS and CDR2 is SASEGT. The CDR3 has 15 amino acids, counting the end cysteine and phenylalanine. The sequence is cut down to CDR3 DNA, 45 bases in frame from base 1.

A word on this clone: No antigen is known for it. Within one base of it there is no much larger clone, and no base qualities were kept.

The research as a whole found: Sampling was restricted to blood, and TCR repertoires in tissues likely differ from the TCR repertoires found in blood. When several donors were compared, the shared fraction of clonotypes was about 5% for naive CD4, about 4% for naive CD8, more than 2% for memory CD4, and 0.35% to 0.4% for memory CD8. Rarefaction of sorted-subset datasets indicated incomplete sequencing despite the large sequencing depth. The small number of donors limited the genetic and exposure-history diversity represented. Based on pairwise subsampling, the degree of clonotype sharing among donors was expected to be affected by sequencing depth. Compared with non-shared clonotypes, clonotypes shared by all four sorted-subset donors had higher generation probabilities. Naive subsets generally had larger estimated clonotype richness than memory subsets did.

The clonotype was recovered from a man between 18 and 29 years old in good health. Some clones in this sample may be carry-over from other donors' samples. Source material: naive CD8+ T cells from PBMCs. The cell subset or site label corresponds to: CD45RA+CCR7+. The sequence joins TRBV6-1 to TRBJ2-7, and 8 junctional nucleotides match TRBD1. CDR3 sequence: CASSTTLDREYEQYF. The DNA reads as follows: TGTGCCAGCAGTACTACTTTGGACAGGGAATACGAGCAGTACTTC.